One and the same sample provided the 8 T cell receptor beta chains below, sequenced in a study of somatic mutations in cytotoxic T cells in rheumatoid arthritis. Assay: immunoSEQ multiplex PCR; the TCRdb copy retains only in-frame clones and omits some. This sample has some 20,000 clones, with about four fifths found just once. Sequenced material: CD8+ T cells sorted from blood. Receptors originate from a man between 18 and 35 years old with rheumatoid arthritis.

This rearrangement joins TRBV9 to TRBJ2-7; TRBD1 matches at 10 bases. Trimming cost V 2 bases and J 1 base; bases outside gene matches: 3. The germline V gene has CDR1 SGDLS and CDR2 YYNGEE. This CDR3 has 15 amino acids. The CDR3 protein is CASSVGTGASYEQYF. The CDR3 bases are TGTGCCAGCAGCGTCGGGACAGGGGCTTCCTACGAGCAGTACTTC.

The chain has TRBV6-5 and TRBJ1-5; 8 bases map to TRBD1. CDR1 and CDR2 (germline): MNHEY, SVGAGI. CDR3 size: 13 residues. V lost 6 bases to trimming and J lost 3 bases; unmatched junction nucleotides: 1. The CDR3 is CASRTGANQPQHF. CDR3 DNA: TGTGCCAGCAGGACAGGGGCCAATCAGCCCCAGCATTTT.

The rearrangement joins TRBV6-5 to TRBJ1-1, with 7 bases identical to TRBD1. Germline trimming cut 5 bases from V and 1 base from J; bases unmatched to any gene: 7. The germline V gene encodes CDR1 MNHEY and CDR2 SVGAGI. This CDR3 contains 15 residues. The CDR3 DNA is TGTGCCAGCAGTCAACAGGGGAGTAGGAACACTGAAGCTTTCTTT. Translating gives CASSQQGSRNTEAFF.

This clone was recorded only once. This chain uses TRBV15 with TRBJ2-1; no firm D call. Deletions cut 0 bases from V and 12 bases from J, with 12 bases between. The CDR3 is made up of 13 amino acids. Germline lookup yields CDR1 LNHNV and CDR2 YYDKDF (reference sequence). The CDR3 region is CATSRDTVPGQFF. The CDR3 region has the DNA TGTGCCACCAGCAGAGATACAGTCCCAGGGCAGTTCTTC.

This sequence joins TRBV7-9 and TRBJ2-3; TRBD2 aligns across 11 bases. V lost 1 base, J lost 14 bases, and 20 bases stayed unmatched. The CDR3 has 18 amino acids. Germline CDR1 is SEHNR and CDR2 is FQNEAQ (reference sequence). The CDR3 spells CASSLVLLIAGGGLSRYF. The CDR3 nucleotides read TGTGCCAGCAGCTTAGTCCTGTTAATAGCGGGGGGGGGCCTTTCACGGTATTTT.

This rearrangement joins TRBV4-1 to TRBJ2-7; D unresolved. Germline V lookup: CDR1 MGHRA, CDR2 YSYEKL. V shed 0 bases and J shed 6 bases, with 9 bases lying between them. The CDR3 is 13 residues long. The CDR3 protein is CASSQELWGEQYF. DNA for the CDR3: TGCGCCAGCAGCCAAGAACTATGGGGCGAGCAGTACTTC.

The chain is built from TRBV19 and TRBJ2-1; 13 bases are shared with TRBD2. Trimming cost V 3 bases and J 5 bases; bases outside gene matches: 10. The CDR3 length is 18 residues. Germline V gene lookup returns CDR1 LNHDA and CDR2 SQIVND (reference sequence). The CDR3 nucleotides read TGTGCCAGTAGTATGGGGACTAGCGGGGCCTCTTTGGACAATGAGCAGTTCTTC. This sequence encodes CASSMGTSGASLDNEQFF. Full variable domain (rest looked up from reference TRBV19 and TRBJ2-1): DGGITQSPKYLFRKEGQNVTLSCEQNLNHDAMYWYRQDPGQGLRLIYYSQIVNDFQKGDIAEGYSVSREKKESFPLTVTSAQKNPTAFYLCASSMGTSGASLDNEQFFGPGTRLTVL.

V gene TRBV11-3 combines with J gene TRBJ2-5; 8 positions match TRBD1. There are 13 residues in the CDR3. V was pared by 5 bases and J by 6 bases, with 5 bases of the junction left unmatched. Germline V gives CDR1 SGHNT, CDR2 YENEEA. In DNA form, the CDR3 reads TGTGCCAGCAGCCAAGGACAGGGCCAGACCCAGTACTTC. Amino acids: CASSQGQGQTQYF.